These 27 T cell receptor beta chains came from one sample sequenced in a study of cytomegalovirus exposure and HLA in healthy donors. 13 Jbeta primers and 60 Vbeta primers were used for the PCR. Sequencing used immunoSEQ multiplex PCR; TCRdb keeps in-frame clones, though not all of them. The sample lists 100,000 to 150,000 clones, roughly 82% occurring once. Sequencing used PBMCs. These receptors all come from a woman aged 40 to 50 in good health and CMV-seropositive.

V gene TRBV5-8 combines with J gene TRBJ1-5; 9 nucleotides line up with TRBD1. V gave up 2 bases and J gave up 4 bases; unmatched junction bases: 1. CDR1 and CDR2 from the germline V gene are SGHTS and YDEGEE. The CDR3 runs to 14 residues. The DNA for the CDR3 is TGTGCCAGCAGCTTTGGACAGGGGAATCAGCCCCAGCATTTT. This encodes CASSFGQGNQPQHF.

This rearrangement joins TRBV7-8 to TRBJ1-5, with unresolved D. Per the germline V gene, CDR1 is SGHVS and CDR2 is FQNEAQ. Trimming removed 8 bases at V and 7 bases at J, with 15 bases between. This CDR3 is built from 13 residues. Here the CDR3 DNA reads TGTGCCAGCGCTTATAACCGGGAACAGCCCCAGCATTTT. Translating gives CASAYNREQPQHF.

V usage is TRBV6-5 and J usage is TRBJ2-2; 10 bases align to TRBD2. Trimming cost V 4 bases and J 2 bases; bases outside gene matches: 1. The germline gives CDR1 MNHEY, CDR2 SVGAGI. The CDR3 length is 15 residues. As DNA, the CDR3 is TGTGCCAGCAGTTGGACTAGCGGTAACACCGGGGAGCTGTTTTTT. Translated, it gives CASSWTSGNTGELFF.

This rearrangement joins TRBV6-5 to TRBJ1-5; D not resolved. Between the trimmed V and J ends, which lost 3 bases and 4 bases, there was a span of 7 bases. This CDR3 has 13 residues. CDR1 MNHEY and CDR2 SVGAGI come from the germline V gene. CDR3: CASSYRVNQPQHF. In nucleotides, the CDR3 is TGTGCCAGCAGTTATCGGGTGAATCAGCCCCAGCATTTT.

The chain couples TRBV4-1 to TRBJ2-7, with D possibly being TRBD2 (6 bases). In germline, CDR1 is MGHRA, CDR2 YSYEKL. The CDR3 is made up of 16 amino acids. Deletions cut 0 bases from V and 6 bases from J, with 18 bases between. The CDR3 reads CASSQDSGDPLVEQYF. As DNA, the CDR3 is TGCGCCAGCAGCCAAGATTCGGGGGATCCCCTCGTCGAGCAGTACTTC.

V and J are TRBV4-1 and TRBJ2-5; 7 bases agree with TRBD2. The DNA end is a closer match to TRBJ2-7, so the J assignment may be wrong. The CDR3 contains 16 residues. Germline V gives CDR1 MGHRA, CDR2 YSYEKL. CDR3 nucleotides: TGCGCCAGCAGCCAAGAGCCCGGGAGGTCATCCTACGAGCAGTACTTC. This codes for CASSQEPGRSSYEQYF.

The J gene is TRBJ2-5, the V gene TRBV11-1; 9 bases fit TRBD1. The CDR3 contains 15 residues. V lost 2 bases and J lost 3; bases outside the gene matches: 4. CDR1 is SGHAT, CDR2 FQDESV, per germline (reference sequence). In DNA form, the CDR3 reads TGTGCCAGCAGCTTATCACAGGGGGCGGAAGAGACCCAGTACTTC. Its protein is CASSLSQGAEETQYF. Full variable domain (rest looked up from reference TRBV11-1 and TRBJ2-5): EAEVAQSPRYKITEKSQAVAFWCDPISGHATLYWYRQILGQGPELLVQFQDESVVDDSQLPKDRFSAERLKGVDSTLKIQPAELGDSAMYLCASSLSQGAEETQYFGPGTRLLVL.

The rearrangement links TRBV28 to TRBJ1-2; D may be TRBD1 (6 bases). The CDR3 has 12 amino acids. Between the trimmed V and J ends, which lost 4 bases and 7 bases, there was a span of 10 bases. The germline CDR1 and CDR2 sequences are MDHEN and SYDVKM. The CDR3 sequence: CASSSGERGYTF. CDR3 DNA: TGTGCCAGCAGTTCAGGGGAACGTGGCTACACCTTC.

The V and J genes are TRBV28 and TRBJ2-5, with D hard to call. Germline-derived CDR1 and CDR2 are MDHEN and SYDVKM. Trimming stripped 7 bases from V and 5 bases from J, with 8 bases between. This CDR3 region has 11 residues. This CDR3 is CASIERETQYF. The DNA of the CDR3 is TGTGCCAGCATCGAGAGGGAGACCCAGTACTTC.

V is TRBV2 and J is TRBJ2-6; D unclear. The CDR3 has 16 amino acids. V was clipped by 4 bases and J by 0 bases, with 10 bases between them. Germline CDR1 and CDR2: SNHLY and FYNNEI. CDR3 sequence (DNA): TGTGCCAGCAGTGGGTTCCTGAGCTCTGGGGCCAACGTCCTGACTTTC. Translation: CASSGFLSSGANVLTF. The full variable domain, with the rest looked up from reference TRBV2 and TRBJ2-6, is EPEVTQTPSHQVTQMGQEVILRCVPISNHLYFYWYRQILGQKVEFLVSFYNNEISEKSEIFDDQFSVERPDGSNFTLKIRSTKLEDSAMYFCASSGFLSSGANVLTFGAGSRLTVL.

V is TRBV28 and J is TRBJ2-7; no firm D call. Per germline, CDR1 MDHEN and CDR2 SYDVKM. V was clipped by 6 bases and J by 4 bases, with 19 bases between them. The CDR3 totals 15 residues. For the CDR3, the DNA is TGTGCCAGCAGCCAGAGACAAGGTAAAGGTTACGAGCAGTACTTC. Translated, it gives CASSQRQGKGYEQYF.

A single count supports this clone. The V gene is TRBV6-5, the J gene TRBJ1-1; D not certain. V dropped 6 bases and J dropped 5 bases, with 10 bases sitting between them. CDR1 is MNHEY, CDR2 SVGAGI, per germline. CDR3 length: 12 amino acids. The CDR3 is CASSRTGTEAFF. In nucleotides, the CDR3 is TGTGCCAGCAGCCGGACGGGGACTGAAGCTTTCTTT.

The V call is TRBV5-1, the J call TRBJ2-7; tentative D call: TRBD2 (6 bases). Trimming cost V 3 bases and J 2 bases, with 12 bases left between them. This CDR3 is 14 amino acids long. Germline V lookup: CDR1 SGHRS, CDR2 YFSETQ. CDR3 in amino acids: CASSSPGLTYEQYF. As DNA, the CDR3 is TGCGCCAGCAGCTCTCCGGGACTTACCTACGAGCAGTACTTC.

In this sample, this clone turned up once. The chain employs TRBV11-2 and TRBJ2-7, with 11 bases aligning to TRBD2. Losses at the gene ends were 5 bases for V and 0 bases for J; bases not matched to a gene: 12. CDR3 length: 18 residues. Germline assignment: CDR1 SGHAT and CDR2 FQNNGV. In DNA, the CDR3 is TGTGCCAGCAGCGCCGGGACTAGCGGATTCCTCATCTCCTACGAGCAGTACTTC. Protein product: CASSAGTSGFLISYEQYF.

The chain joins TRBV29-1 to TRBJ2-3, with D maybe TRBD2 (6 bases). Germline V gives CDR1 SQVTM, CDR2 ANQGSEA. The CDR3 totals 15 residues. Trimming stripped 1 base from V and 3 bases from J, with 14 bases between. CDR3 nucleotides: TGCAGCGTTGAAGGGGGGAGGTCGATGACAGATACGCAGTATTTT. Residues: CSVEGGRSMTDTQYF.

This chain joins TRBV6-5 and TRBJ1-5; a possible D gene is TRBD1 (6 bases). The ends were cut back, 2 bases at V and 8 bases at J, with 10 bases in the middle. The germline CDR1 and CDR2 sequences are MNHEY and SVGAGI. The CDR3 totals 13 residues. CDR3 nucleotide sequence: TGTGCCAGCAGTTACCAGGGGACCAAGCCCCAGCATTTT. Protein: CASSYQGTKPQHF.

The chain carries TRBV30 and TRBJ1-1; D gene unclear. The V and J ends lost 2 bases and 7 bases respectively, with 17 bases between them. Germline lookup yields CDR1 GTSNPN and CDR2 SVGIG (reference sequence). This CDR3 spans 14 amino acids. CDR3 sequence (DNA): TGTGCCTGGAGTCTGACATTACCGCAGAGTGAAGCTTTCTTT. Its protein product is CAWSLTLPQSEAFF.

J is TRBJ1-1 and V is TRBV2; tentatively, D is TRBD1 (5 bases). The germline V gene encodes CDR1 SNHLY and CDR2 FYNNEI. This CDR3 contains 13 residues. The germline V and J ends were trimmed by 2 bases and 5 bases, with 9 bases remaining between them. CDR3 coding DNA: TGTGCCAGCAGTGAAAGGCGACAGACTGAAGCTTTCTTT. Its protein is CASSERRQTEAFF.

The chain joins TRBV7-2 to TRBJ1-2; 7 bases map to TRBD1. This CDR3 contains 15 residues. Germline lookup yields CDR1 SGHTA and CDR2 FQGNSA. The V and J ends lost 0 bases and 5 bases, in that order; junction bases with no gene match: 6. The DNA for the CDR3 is TGTGCCAGCAGCTTAGCCTCAGGGGGGCAATATGGCTACACCTTC. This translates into CASSLASGGQYGYTF.

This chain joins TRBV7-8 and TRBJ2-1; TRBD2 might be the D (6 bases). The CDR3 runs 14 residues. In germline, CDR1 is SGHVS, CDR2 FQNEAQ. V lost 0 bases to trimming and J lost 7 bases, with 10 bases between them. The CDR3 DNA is TGTGCCAGCAGCTTAGCGGGGGGATGGAATGAGCAGTTCTTC. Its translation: CASSLAGGWNEQFF.

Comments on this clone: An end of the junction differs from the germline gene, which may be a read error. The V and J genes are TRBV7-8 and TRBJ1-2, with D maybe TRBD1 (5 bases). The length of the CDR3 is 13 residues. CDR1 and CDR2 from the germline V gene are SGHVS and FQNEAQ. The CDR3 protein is CASSPQGNRGYIF. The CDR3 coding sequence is TGTGCCAGCAGCCCGCAGGGAAATAGGGGCTACATCTTC.

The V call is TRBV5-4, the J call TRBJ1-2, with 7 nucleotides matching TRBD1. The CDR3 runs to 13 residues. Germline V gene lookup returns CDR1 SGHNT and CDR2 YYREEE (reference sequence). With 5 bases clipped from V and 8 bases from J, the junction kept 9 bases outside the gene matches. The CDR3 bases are TGTGCCAGCAGGGAACAACAGGGGATAGGCTACACCTTC. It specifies CASREQQGIGYTF.

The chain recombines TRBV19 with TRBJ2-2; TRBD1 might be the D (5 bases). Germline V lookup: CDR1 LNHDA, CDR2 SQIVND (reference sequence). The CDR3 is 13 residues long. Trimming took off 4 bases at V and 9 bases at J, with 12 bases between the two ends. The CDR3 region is CASSRIGARELFF. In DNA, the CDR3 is TGTGCCAGTAGTAGAATAGGGGCCCGGGAGCTGTTTTTT.

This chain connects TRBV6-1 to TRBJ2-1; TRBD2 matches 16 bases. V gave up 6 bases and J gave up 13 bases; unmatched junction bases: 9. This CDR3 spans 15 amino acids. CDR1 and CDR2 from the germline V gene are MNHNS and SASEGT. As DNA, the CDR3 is TGTGCCAGCAGAGGGGGGACTAGCGGGAGGGCCTCTCAGTTCTTC. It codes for CASRGGTSGRASQFF.

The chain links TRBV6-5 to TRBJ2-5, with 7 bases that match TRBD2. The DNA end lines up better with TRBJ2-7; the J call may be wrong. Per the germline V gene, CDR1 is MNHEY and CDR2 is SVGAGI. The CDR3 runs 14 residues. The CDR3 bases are TGTGCCAGCACCTGGGGGGGGGAAGGTTACGAGCAGTACTTC. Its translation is CASTWGGEGYEQYF.

CDR3 protein: CASSERGEGWTNTEAFF. In DNA, the CDR3 is TGTGCCAGCAGTGAACGCGGGGAGGGCTGGACGAACACTGAAGCTTTCTTT. The V gene is TRBV6-1, the J gene TRBJ1-1; D is uncertain. V was shortened by 2 bases and J by 1 base, with 17 bases between the two germline ends. The CDR3 has 17 amino acids. The germline CDR1 and CDR2 sequences are MNHNS and SASEGT.

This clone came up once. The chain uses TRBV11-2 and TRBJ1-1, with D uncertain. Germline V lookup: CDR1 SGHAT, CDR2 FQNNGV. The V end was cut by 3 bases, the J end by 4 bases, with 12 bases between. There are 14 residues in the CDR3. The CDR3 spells CASSLKGGSTEAFF. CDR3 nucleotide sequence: TGTGCCAGCAGCTTGAAAGGAGGGAGCACTGAAGCTTTCTTT. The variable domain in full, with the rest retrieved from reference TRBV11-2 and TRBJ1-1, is EAGVAQSPRYKIIEKRQSVAFWCNPISGHATLYWYQQILGQGPKLLIQFQNNGVVDDSQLPKDRFSAERLKGVDSTLKIQPAKLEDSAVYLCASSLKGGSTEAFFGQGTRLTVV.